These 2 T cell receptor beta chains were sequenced from one sample in a study of human T cells and chemical hapten exposure. TCRdb reprocessed the RACE reads via MiXCR and lists one record per CDR3 protein. This sample yields tens of thousands of distinct CDR3 sequences, of which 10% are seen a single time; approximately 7% belongs to the top ten. Time point reported: patch test 2, 6 weeks after DPC sensitization. Treatment of the sample: therapeutic diphenylcyclopropenone sensitization with weekly scalp DPC. The material was whole blood, obtained in connection with sensitization to the hapten diphenylcyclopropenone (DPC). The receptors come from a woman aged 50 to 60 with alopecia areata. Some clones in this sample may be carry-over from other donors' samples.

This clonotype appeared a few times. The chain combines TRBV18 with TRBJ1-1; D possibly corresponds to TRBD1 (5 bases). Trimming cost V 3 bases and J 3 bases, with 11 bases left between them. The CDR3 loop spans 14 amino acids. Germline lookup yields CDR1 KGHSH and CDR2 LQKENI. Written as DNA, the CDR3 is TGTGCCAGCTCACCCGGCTCAGGGTACACTGAAGCTTTCTTT. Translated: CASSPGSGYTEAFF. The full variable domain, with the rest looked up from reference TRBV18 and TRBJ1-1, is NAGVMQNPRHLVRRRGQEARLRCSPMKGHSHVYWYRQLPEEGLKFMVYLQKENIIDESGMPKERFSAEFPKEGPSILRIQQVVRGDSAAYFCASSPGSGYTEAFFGQGTRLTVV.

Ten or more counts support this clonotype. Written as DNA, the CDR3 is TGTGCCACCAGCAGACGGGACAGGGGGACTCAGCCCCAGCATTTT. Residues: CATSRRDRGTQPQHF. This chain uses TRBV15 with TRBJ1-5; TRBD1 aligns across 11 bases. The CDR3 sequence is 15 residues long. V dropped 2 bases and J dropped 6; count of bases not matched to a gene: 3. Germline V CDR1 and CDR2: LNHNV, YYDKDF (reference sequence).